These 18 T cell receptor beta chains were sequenced from one sample in a study of blood T cell repertoires in COVID-19 (TCRdb year 2020). The library was built by means of the immunoSEQ multiplex PCR assay. This is the immuneACCESS table as TCRdb keeps it, with only in-frame sequences that have V and J called. A part of the clones is gone; compared with another copy, unresolved V genes explain less than half, and the rest is unexplained. The sample table contains around 200,000 clones; only one count was recorded for 80% of them. The ten most abundant clones make up 6% to 7.5% of the sample. The sequenced material came from PBMCs or T cells enriched from blood (not recorded which). These receptors were taken from a woman aged 40 to 50 with acute COVID-19.

V gene TRBV19 combines with J gene TRBJ2-1; 8 positions agree with TRBD1. CDR1 LNHDA and CDR2 SQIVND come from the germline V gene (reference sequence). This CDR3 is 16 amino acids long. Trimming cost V 5 bases and J 9 bases; bases outside gene matches: 15. Here the CDR3 reads CASSSWGQEGFGEQFF. In nucleotides, the CDR3 is TGTGCCAGTAGTTCCTGGGGACAGGAGGGATTCGGTGAGCAGTTCTTC.

The chain combines TRBV12-3 or TRBV12-4 with TRBJ2-2; D ambiguous. V was shortened by 1 base and J by 6 bases, with 6 bases between the two germline ends. This CDR3 contains 13 residues. CDR3 protein: CASSLVESGELFF. In DNA, the CDR3 is TGTGCCAGCAGTTTAGTAGAGTCCGGGGAGCTGTTTTTT.

The CDR3 here is CASSPRTGFSYEQYF. The CDR3 region has the DNA TGTGCCAGCAGCCCCCGGACAGGCTTCTCCTACGAGCAGTACTTC. This chain links TRBV9 with TRBJ2-7, with 7 nucleotides matching TRBD1. V lost 4 bases, J lost 0 bases, and 7 bases stayed unmatched. The CDR3 has 15 amino acids. Germline-derived CDR1 and CDR2 are SGDLS and YYNGEE.

V is TRBV29-1 and J is TRBJ2-1, with D maybe TRBD2 (5 bases). The germline V and J ends were trimmed by 4 bases and 5 bases, with 24 bases remaining between them. The CDR3 runs to 17 residues. Germline V gene lookup returns CDR1 SQVTM and CDR2 ANQGSEA. As DNA, the CDR3 is TGCAGCGTTGGTCAGAGGGTCATCGGATGGTCTGACAATGAGCAGTTCTTC. Amino acid sequence: CSVGQRVIGWSDNEQFF.

V gene TRBV29-1 combines with J gene TRBJ1-2; 11 bases are shared with TRBD1. V shed 4 bases and J 3 bases; nucleotides not matched to a gene: 1. The germline gives CDR1 SQVTM, CDR2 ANQGSEA. CDR3 size: 13 residues. CDR3 protein: CSVGTGGDYGYTF. CDR3 coding DNA: TGCAGCGTTGGGACAGGGGGCGACTATGGCTACACCTTC.

This clone was counted only a few times. V and J are TRBV28 and TRBJ1-6; D ambiguous. V was cut by 1 base and J by 8 bases, with 6 bases left in between. The CDR3 runs 13 residues. Germline CDR1 is MDHEN and CDR2 is SYDVKM. CDR3 sequence: CASSLYRDSPLHF. The CDR3, as DNA: TGTGCCAGCAGTTTATATCGGGATTCACCCCTCCACTTT.

The genes are TRBV30 and TRBJ2-1, with 7 bases identical to TRBD2. CDR1 is GTSNPN, CDR2 SVGIG, per germline (reference sequence). This CDR3 contains 18 residues. Trimming removed 0 bases from V and 4 bases from J; junction bases left unmatched: 15. The CDR3 coding sequence is TGTGCCTGGAGTGTAATTCCAGCGGGAAGGTACCCTTACAATGAGCAGTTCTTC. As protein: CAWSVIPAGRYPYNEQFF.

The CDR3 nucleotides are TGTGCCAGCAGTCGCGAAACAGCCACGGATCAGCCCCAGCATTTT. Translating gives CASSRETATDQPQHF. The chain uses TRBV6-6 and TRBJ1-5, with D unclear. The CDR3 consists of 15 residues. V was cut by 5 bases and J by 5 bases, with 16 bases left in between. The V gene's germline CDR1 is MNHNY and CDR2 SVGAGI (reference sequence).

This chain uses TRBV3-1 (or the pseudogene TRBV3-2) with TRBJ2-4, with D possibly TRBD2 on 6 matching bases. The V end was cut by 0 bases, the J end by 1 base, with 10 bases between. In germline, CDR1 is LGHDT, CDR2 YNNKEL (reference sequence). The CDR3 spans 16 residues. CDR3 residues: CASSQDGGGAKNIQYF. CDR3 bases: TGTGCCAGCAGCCAAGATGGCGGAGGGGCCAAAAACATTCAGTACTTC.

CDR3 nucleotide sequence: TGTGCCAGCAGTTTATTGGCTGCTGAAGCTTTCTTT. It is translated as CASSLLAAEAFF. The V and J genes are TRBV28 and TRBJ1-1, with unresolved D. Trimming took 1 base from V and 6 from J, leaving 6 bases between them. This CDR3 contains 12 residues. Germline V CDR1 and CDR2: MDHEN, SYDVKM.

The chain has TRBV19 and TRBJ1-5, with D perhaps matching TRBD1 (5 bases). The CDR3 contains 13 residues. V lost 5 bases, J lost 1 base, and 6 bases lay in between. Germline V gene sequence: CDR1 LNHDA, CDR2 SQIVND (reference sequence). CDR3 loop: CASSYRSNQPQHF. CDR3 coding DNA: TGTGCCAGTAGTTACAGGAGCAATCAGCCCCAGCATTTT.

This clone has ten or more counts. The genes are TRBV3-1 (or the pseudogene TRBV3-2) and TRBJ1-3; the D is unclear. Germline V gives CDR1 LGHDT, CDR2 YNNKEL (reference sequence). CDR3 length equals 16 residues. The V gene lost 4 bases and the J gene lost 3 bases, with 16 bases spanning the gap. The CDR3: CASSPLDWVVGNTIYF. The DNA for the CDR3 is TGTGCCAGCAGCCCGTTGGACTGGGTAGTTGGAAACACCATATATTTT.

V gene TRBV27 combines with J gene TRBJ2-4, with a weak D call TRBD1 (6 bases). CDR3 size: 15 residues. V was cut by 3 bases and J by 0 bases, with 9 bases left in between. The germline V gene encodes CDR1 MNHEY and CDR2 SMNVEV (reference sequence). CDR3 in DNA: TGTGCCAGCAGTTTCCGACAGGAAGCCAAAAACATTCAGTACTTC. It translates to CASSFRQEAKNIQYF.

This clone was observed a few times. The chain recombines TRBV10-3 with TRBJ1-2, with D unclear. V lost 0 bases and J lost 0, with 14 bases in between. This CDR3 is 17 amino acids long. Per the germline V gene, CDR1 is ENHRY and CDR2 is SYGVKD. The CDR3 loop reads CAISESLNDLANYGYTF. In nucleotides, the CDR3 is TGTGCCATCAGTGAGTCTCTAAATGACCTAGCTAACTATGGCTACACCTTC.

This chain uses TRBV10-3 with TRBJ2-3; 8 bases match TRBD1. CDR1 ENHRY and CDR2 SYGVKD come from the germline V gene. The CDR3 runs 16 residues. J gave up 0 bases and V 6 bases, and 8 bases lay outside the gene matches. The DNA for the CDR3 is TGTGCCATCAGAGCCCAGGGGGCGGAGAGCACAGATACGCAGTATTTT. This encodes CAIRAQGAESTDTQYF.

This rearrangement joins TRBV27 to TRBJ2-5; a weak D match, TRBD2 (7 bases). The CDR3 runs 19 residues. Germline V gene data show CDR1 as MNHEY and CDR2 as SMNVEV (reference sequence). Trimming left V 0 bases short and J 3 bases short, with 23 bases between. CDR3 sequence: CASSLSWWGGTRRKETQYF. In DNA form, the CDR3 reads TGTGCCAGCAGTTTATCATGGTGGGGGGGCACCCGTCGGAAAGAGACCCAGTACTTC.

The V and J genes are TRBV7-9 and TRBJ1-2, with TRBD1 matching 8 bases. Unmatched junction bases numbered 5, after V lost 6 bases and J lost 2 bases. The germline V gene encodes CDR1 SEHNR and CDR2 FQNEAQ (reference sequence). This CDR3 contains 14 residues. CDR3 DNA: TGTGCCAGCAGACCGCAGGGGGCGAACTATGGCTACACCTTC. As protein: CASRPQGANYGYTF.

The V and J genes are TRBV30 and TRBJ1-2; D possibly corresponds to TRBD1 (5 bases). Trimming shortened V by 5 bases and J by 7 bases, and 11 bases separated the two germline ends. In germline, CDR1 is GTSNPN, CDR2 SVGIG (reference sequence). The CDR3 loop spans 11 amino acids. Here the CDR3 reads CAWDSGFGYTF. DNA of the CDR3: TGTGCCTGGGATTCAGGGTTTGGCTACACCTTC.